This T cell receptor beta chain was observed in a study of long-term antiretroviral therapy in people with HIV. Broader study findings: Within the repertoire, clones expanded before ART were dominant at all time points. Control repertoires displayed wider CDR3 length ranges than the HIV repertoires. An increase in diversity followed ART, yet levels stayed below transplant donor controls.

immunoSEQ v3.0 was run at survey level. Only in-frame clones appear in the TCRdb table, and some are missing; sequencing was by immunoSEQ multiplex PCR. Of 38,000 or so clones in the sample, 75% to 90% were seen once. The CDR3 has 14 residues. The germline V and J ends were trimmed by 6 bases and 6 bases, with 15 bases remaining between them. Germline V CDR1 and CDR2: MNHEY, SVGAGI. DNA was extracted from around 1-10 million thawed cryopreserved PBMC. Worth noting for this clone: Its antigen is currently unknown.

This material consisted of unsorted PBMCs, taken 1.5 years after starting antiretroviral therapy. This receptor was taken from a man aged 18 to 29 with HIV. This chain uses TRBV6-5 with TRBJ1-5; possible D gene TRBD1, 5 bases. CDR3 sequence: CASSLPGEGQPQHF. DNA for the CDR3: TGTGCCAGCAGCCTTCCGGGGGAAGGTCAGCCCCAGCATTTT.